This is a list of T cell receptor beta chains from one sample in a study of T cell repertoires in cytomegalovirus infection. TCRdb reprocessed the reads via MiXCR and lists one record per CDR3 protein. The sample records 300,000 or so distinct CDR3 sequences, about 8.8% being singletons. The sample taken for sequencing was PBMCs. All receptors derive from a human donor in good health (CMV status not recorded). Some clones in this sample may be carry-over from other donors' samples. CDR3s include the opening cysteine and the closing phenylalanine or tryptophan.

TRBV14 CASSQDYGANYGYTF
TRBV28 CASSPRTGPTNEKLFF
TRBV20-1 CSHAKEVYEQFF
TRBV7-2 CASSHPSYEQYF
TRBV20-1 CSARALISSGGMFTQYF
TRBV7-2 CASSFRLAGGFSYEQYF
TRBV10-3 CAISEPGTGMNTEAFF
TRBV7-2 CASSLASVNTEAFF
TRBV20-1 CSASSGLNTGELFF
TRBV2 CASRNRPRQYF
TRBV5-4 CASGYPGLAEAFF
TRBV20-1 CSAHGGPGETQYF
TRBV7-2 CASSLVAEQFF
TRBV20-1 CSARDSTEKLFF
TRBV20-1 CSARAGMGNTIYF